Each of the 22 T cell receptor beta chains below was sequenced from the same sample in a study of early T cells in non-severe SARS-CoV-2 infection. TCRdb re-called the 5' RACE reads through MiXCR, storing one row per CDR3 protein. This sample carries more than 20,000 distinct CDR3 sequences, approximately 4.6% of them seen once, and the ten largest clones take roughly 15%. Sequencing was done on a sample of whole blood. The receptors come from an adult who was a healthcare worker with PCR-confirmed SARS-CoV-2 infection or an uninfected control (not recorded which).

By proportion, this clonotype is medium-sized. The chain carries TRBV7-8 and TRBJ2-2; D unclear. CDR3 length: 17 residues. V lost 4 bases, J lost 6 bases, and 21 bases lay in between. The germline gives CDR1 SGHVS, CDR2 FQNEAQ. For the CDR3, the DNA is TGTGCCAGCAGCTCTACCGGGCCCCTTTTGAAAGCCGGGGAGCTGTTTTTT. This gives the protein CASSSTGPLLKAGELFF.

The V gene is TRBV5-1, the J gene TRBJ2-7; D is uncertain. Trimming left V 0 bases short and J 5 bases short, with 15 bases between. This CDR3 has 15 amino acids. Germline-derived CDR1 and CDR2 are SGHRS and YFSETQ. As DNA, the CDR3 is TGCGCCAGCAGCTTGGGCCGGGCGAGATACGACGAGCAGTACTTC. This gives the protein CASSLGRARYDEQYF. Looking up the rest from reference TRBV5-1 and TRBJ2-7 gives the full variable domain: KAGVTQTPRYLIKTRGQQVTLSCSPISGHRSVSWYQQTPGQGLQFLFEYFSETQRNKGNFPGRFSGRQFSNSRSEMNVSTLELGDSALYLCASSLGRARYDEQYFGPGTRLTVT.

Relative to its sample, this clonotype is medium-sized. CDR3 sequence reads: CASSYSSTEAFF. CDR3 nucleotides: TGTGCCAGCAGTTACTCATCCACTGAAGCTTTCTTT. The chain is built from TRBV6-5 and TRBJ1-1; D not certain. Trimming shortened V by 0 bases and J by 4 bases, and 3 bases separated the two germline ends. Looked up from germline, CDR1 is MNHEY and CDR2 is SVGAGI. The CDR3 totals 12 residues.

This clonotype was picked up many times. The chain combines TRBV10-3 with TRBJ2-1; the D gene is possibly TRBD2 (5 bases). V lost 9 bases to trimming and J lost 7 bases, with 22 bases between them. Germline-derived CDR1 and CDR2 are ENHRY and SYGVKD. This CDR3 is 15 amino acids long. CDR3 sequence: CAIIRTVSTPNEQFF. CDR3 coding DNA: TGTGCCATAATCCGGACTGTAAGCACCCCTAATGAGCAGTTCTTC.

The chain combines TRBV4-3 with TRBJ2-7; the match to TRBD2 covers 9 bases. The CDR3 extends over 15 amino acids. V lost 0 bases to trimming and J lost 5 bases; unmatched junction nucleotides: 5. Per germline, CDR1 LGHNA and CDR2 YSLEER. The CDR3 spells CASSQEVAGGHEQYF. In nucleotides, the CDR3 is TGCGCCAGCAGCCAAGAGGTGGCGGGGGGGCACGAGCAGTACTTC.

This clonotype was detected many times. V is TRBV9 and J is TRBJ2-2; 7 positions match TRBD1. V was pared by 0 bases and J by 5 bases, with 4 bases of the junction left unmatched. The CDR3 runs 15 residues. Germline-derived CDR1 and CDR2 are SGDLS and YYNGEE. The CDR3 sequence: CASSVEGARTGELFF. CDR3 in DNA: TGTGCCAGCAGCGTAGAGGGGGCGCGGACCGGGGAGCTGTTTTTT.

This sequence joins TRBV12-3 or TRBV12-4 and TRBJ2-2, with TRBD1 matching over 11 bases. Trimming removed 5 bases from V and 4 bases from J; junction bases left unmatched: 18. This CDR3 comprises 20 residues. CDR3 nucleotides: TGTGCCAGCAGTCCGAGGACAGGGGGCCGGTTCGGACCTTCCACCGGGGAGCTGTTTTTT. Protein product: CASSPRTGGRFGPSTGELFF.

The chain employs TRBV3-1 and TRBJ2-2; a weak D match, TRBD2 (6 bases). Trimming stripped 4 bases from V and 6 bases from J, with 15 bases between. The germline V gene has CDR1 LGHDT and CDR2 YNNKEL (reference sequence). CDR3 size: 15 residues. The CDR3 spells CASSPPPREAGELFF. The CDR3 DNA follows: TGTGCCAGCAGCCCGCCCCCCAGGGAGGCCGGGGAGCTGTTTTTT.

With regard to this clonotype: A much larger clone differs from this one at a single base, so this may be a read error. The V gene is TRBV6-6, the J gene TRBJ2-2; possible D gene TRBD2, 6 bases. From germline, CDR1 is MNHNY and CDR2 SVGAGI (reference sequence). The CDR3 is 12 amino acids. The chain's CDR3 is CASTVNTGGLFF. CDR3 nucleotides: TGTGCCAGCACCGTCAACACCGGGGGGCTGTTTTTT.

This clonotype was observed many times. This CDR3 reads CAIGGQGYGYTF. The CDR3, as DNA: TGTGCCATCGGGGGACAGGGCTATGGCTACACCTTC. This chain joins TRBV10-3 and TRBJ1-2; 9 positions agree with TRBD1. V trimming: 8 bases; J trimming: 4 bases; junction bases outside the gene matches: 2. CDR3 length: 12 amino acids. CDR1 is ENHRY and CDR2 is SYGVKD in the germline V gene.

In this sample, this clonotype turned up many times. The V gene is TRBV30, the J gene TRBJ1-1; 8 bases map to TRBD1. The CDR3 totals 16 residues. In germline, CDR1 is GTSNPN, CDR2 SVGIG (reference sequence). J gave up 3 bases and V 5 bases, and 14 bases lay outside the gene matches. CDR3 region: CAWSQGATTLYTEAFF. In DNA form, the CDR3 reads TGTGCCTGGTCGCAGGGGGCCACCACACTTTACACTGAAGCTTTCTTT.

In its sample, this clonotype was seen many times. The V gene is TRBV7-8, the J gene TRBJ2-3; 10 nucleotides match TRBD2. Germline CDR1 is SGHVS and CDR2 is FQNEAQ. Trimming removed 7 bases from V and 6 bases from J; junction bases left unmatched: 7. The CDR3 contains 14 residues. CDR3 in amino acids: CASTSTSGADTQYF. In DNA, the CDR3 is TGTGCCAGCACCTCTACTAGCGGGGCGGATACGCAGTATTTT.

This clonotype was counted ten times or more. The genes are TRBV3-2 and TRBJ2-7. TRBV3-2 is labeled a pseudogene. The length of the CDR3 is 11 residues. The CDR3 here is CASTQAYEQYF. CDR3 DNA sequence: TGTGCCAGCACCCAGGCCTACGAGCAGTACTTC.

Ten or more counts support this clonotype. CDR3 sequence reads: CASSQVDRLTF. The CDR3 DNA reads as TGTGCCAGCAGCCAAGTGGATCGACTGACTTTC. The chain combines TRBV14 with TRBJ2-6; D gene ambiguous. The germline CDR1 and CDR2 sequences are SGHDN and FVKESK. Trimming took 1 base from V and 16 from J, leaving 8 bases between them. The CDR3 has 11 amino acids.

J is TRBJ1-2 and V is TRBV11-2; 8 nucleotides line up with TRBD1. There are 13 residues in the CDR3. In germline, CDR1 is SGHAT, CDR2 FQNNGV. The junction had 13 bases not matched to a gene; V was cut back by 6 bases and J by 13 bases. The CDR3 region is CASSPSAGGAGTF. DNA for the CDR3: TGTGCCAGCAGTCCCAGCGCAGGGGGCGCCGGCACCTTC.

At least ten counts were recorded for this clonotype. V and J are TRBV20-1 and TRBJ1-1, with TRBD1 matching 7 bases. V shed 2 bases and J 1 base; nucleotides not matched to a gene: 7. Germline CDR1 and CDR2: DFQATT and SNEGSKA (reference sequence). The CDR3 runs to 15 residues. The CDR3 DNA follows: TGCAGTGCTAGATCGACAGGGCCCCCGAACACTGAAGCTTTCTTT. Translated: CSARSTGPPNTEAFF.

This clonotype was found many times. This chain uses TRBV6-2 or TRBV6-3 with TRBJ2-1; D perhaps matches TRBD1 (5 bases). The ends were cut back, 7 bases at V and 9 bases at J, with 10 bases in the middle. Germline V lookup: CDR1 MNHEY, CDR2 SVGEGT. The CDR3 has 11 residues. The CDR3 here is CASTRQTEQFF. The CDR3 DNA sequence: TGTGCCAGCACGAGACAGACTGAGCAGTTCTTC.

This clonotype occurred many times. The rearrangement joins TRBV12-3 or TRBV12-4 to TRBJ1-3; D uncertain. CDR3 size: 15 residues. The V end was cut by 2 bases, the J end by 9 bases, with 17 bases between. The CDR3 loop reads CASSLMAGVWSTIYF. The DNA of the CDR3 is TGTGCCAGCAGTTTAATGGCCGGTGTGTGGAGCACCATATATTTT.

This clonotype was recorded at least ten times. The chain joins TRBV27 to TRBJ1-2, with a possible D match to TRBD1 (5 bases). The ends were cut back, 7 bases at V and 7 bases at J, with 22 bases in the middle. This CDR3 contains 15 residues. The V gene's germline CDR1 is MNHEY and CDR2 SMNVEV (reference sequence). CDR3 nucleotide sequence: TGTGCCAGCACCTTAAACGGCGGGGCGGGGTTTGGCTACACCTTC. Protein: CASTLNGGAGFGYTF.

This clonotype is deemed medium-sized (0.01 to 0.1%). The chain employs TRBV7-8 and TRBJ2-3; D gene uncertain. V was shortened by 5 bases and J by 6 bases, with 21 bases between the two germline ends. This CDR3 comprises 16 residues. Germline loops: CDR1 SGHVS, CDR2 FQNEAQ. CDR3 protein: CASSPLVGSTIDTQYF. Written as DNA, the CDR3 is TGTGCCAGCAGCCCTCTAGTGGGTTCCACTATTGATACGCAGTATTTT.

This clonotype was detected ten times or more. This sequence joins TRBV5-1 and TRBJ1-4; a weak D match, TRBD1 (5 bases). The V gene's germline CDR1 is SGHRS and CDR2 YFSETQ. The V and J ends lost 2 bases and 14 bases respectively, with 16 bases between them. The CDR3 has 13 amino acids. CDR3 in amino acids: CASSFDSSGALFF. The CDR3 nucleotides read TGCGCCAGCAGCTTCGACAGTTCCGGAGCTCTGTTTTTT.

CDR3 sequence: CASSSEVVTVNYGYTF. The CDR3 coding sequence is TGTGCCAGCAGCTCGGAGGTGGTGACAGTAAACTATGGCTACACCTTC. This chain connects TRBV5-4 to TRBJ1-2, with a weak D call TRBD1 (5 bases). With 3 bases removed from V and 2 bases from J, the gap between germline ends came to 17 bases. This CDR3 has 16 amino acids. From germline, CDR1 is SGHNT and CDR2 YYREEE (reference sequence).